This T cell receptor (beta chain) originates from a study of cytomegalovirus exposure and HLA in healthy donors. Study-wide results and caveats: Presence/absence analyses supposed approximately even sequencing depth among donors. Among TCR beta chains, those listed as cytomegalovirus-associated numbered over 150. In the analysis, some V segments, TRBV6-2 and TRBV6-3 included, were excluded as indistinguishable.

Of note for this clone: Its target is not known.

Germline V gene data show CDR1 as MDHEN and CDR2 as SYDVKM. The ends were cut back, 7 bases at V and 7 bases at J, with 19 bases in the middle. The CDR3 is 14 amino acids. The study ran its PCR with 60 Vbeta and 13 Jbeta primers. Method: immunoSEQ multiplex PCR; TCRdb's copy keeps in-frame clones and lacks some. The sample includes some 110,000 clones, approximately 70% of them seen just once. The sample was PBMCs. This clonotype was sampled from a man aged 25 to 45 in good health and CMV-seronegative. The rearrangement links TRBV28 to TRBJ1-1; D not certain. CDR3 sequence reads: CASTTPGFDSEAFF. CDR3 in DNA: TGTGCCAGCACCACGCCGGGGTTCGATAGTGAAGCTTTCTTT.